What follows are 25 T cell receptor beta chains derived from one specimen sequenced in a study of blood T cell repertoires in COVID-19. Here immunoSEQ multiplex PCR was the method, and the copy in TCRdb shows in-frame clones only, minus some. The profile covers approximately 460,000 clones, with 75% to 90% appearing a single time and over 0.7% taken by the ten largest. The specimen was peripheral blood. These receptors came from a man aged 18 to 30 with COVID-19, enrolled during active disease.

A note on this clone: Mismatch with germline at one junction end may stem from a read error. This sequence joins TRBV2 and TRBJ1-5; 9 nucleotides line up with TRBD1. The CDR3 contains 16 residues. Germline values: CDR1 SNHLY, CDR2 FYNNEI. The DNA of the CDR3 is TGTGCCAGCAGGGAAGGGACAGGGAATAGCAATCAGCCCCAGCATTTT. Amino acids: CASREGTGNSNQPQHF.

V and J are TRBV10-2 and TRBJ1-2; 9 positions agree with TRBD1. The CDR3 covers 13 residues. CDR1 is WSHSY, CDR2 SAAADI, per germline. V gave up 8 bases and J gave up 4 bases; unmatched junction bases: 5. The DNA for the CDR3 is TGCGCCAGCCAGGGACAGGGCGGCTATGGCTACACCTTC. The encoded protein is CASQGQGGYGYTF.

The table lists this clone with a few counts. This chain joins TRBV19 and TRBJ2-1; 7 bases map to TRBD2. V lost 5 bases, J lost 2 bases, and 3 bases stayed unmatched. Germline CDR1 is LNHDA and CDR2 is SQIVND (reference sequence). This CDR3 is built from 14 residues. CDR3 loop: CASSALAAYNEQFF. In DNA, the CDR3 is TGTGCCAGTAGTGCTCTAGCGGCCTACAATGAGCAGTTCTTC.

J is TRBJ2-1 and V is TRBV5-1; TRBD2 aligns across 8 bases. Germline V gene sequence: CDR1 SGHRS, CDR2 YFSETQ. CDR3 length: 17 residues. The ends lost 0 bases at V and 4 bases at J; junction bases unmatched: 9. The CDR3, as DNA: TGCGCCAGCAGCTTGGTTAGCGGGACATATCTATACAATGAGCAGTTCTTC. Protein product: CASSLVSGTYLYNEQFF.

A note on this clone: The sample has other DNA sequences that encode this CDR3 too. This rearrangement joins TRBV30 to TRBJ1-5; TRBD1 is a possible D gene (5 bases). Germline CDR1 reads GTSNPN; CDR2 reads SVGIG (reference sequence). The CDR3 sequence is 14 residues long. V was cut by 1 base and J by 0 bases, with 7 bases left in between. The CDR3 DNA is TGTGCCTGGAGTGCAGACAGTAGCAATCAGCCCCAGCATTTT. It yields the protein CAWSADSSNQPQHF.

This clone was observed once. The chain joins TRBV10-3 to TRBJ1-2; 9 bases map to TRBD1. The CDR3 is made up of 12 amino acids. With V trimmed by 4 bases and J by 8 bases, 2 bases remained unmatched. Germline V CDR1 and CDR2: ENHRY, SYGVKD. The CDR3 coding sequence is TGTGCCATCAGTGGACAGGGGGGAGGCTACACCTTC. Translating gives CAISGQGGGYTF.

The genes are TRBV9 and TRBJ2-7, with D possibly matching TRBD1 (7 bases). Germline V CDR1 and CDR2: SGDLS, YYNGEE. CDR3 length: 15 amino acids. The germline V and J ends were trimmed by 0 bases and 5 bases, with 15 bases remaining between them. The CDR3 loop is CASSVGVRGEDEQYF. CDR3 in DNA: TGTGCCAGCAGCGTAGGTGTCAGGGGGGAAGACGAGCAGTACTTC.

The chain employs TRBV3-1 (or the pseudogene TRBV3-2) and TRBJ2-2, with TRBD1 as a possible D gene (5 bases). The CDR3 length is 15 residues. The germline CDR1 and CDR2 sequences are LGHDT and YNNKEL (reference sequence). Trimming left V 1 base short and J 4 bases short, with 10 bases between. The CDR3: CASSQGDRGTGELFF. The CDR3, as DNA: TGTGCCAGCAGCCAAGGGGATAGGGGCACCGGGGAGCTGTTTTTT.

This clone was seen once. CDR3 sequence: CASSLNNAPSGPSYNEQFF. CDR3 bases: TGTGCCAGCAGCTTAAACAACGCCCCTAGCGGGCCCTCCTACAATGAGCAGTTCTTC. This chain joins TRBV12-1 and TRBJ2-1; TRBD2 is the table's D call and was not checked against the DNA. TRBV12-1 is shown as a pseudogene. This CDR3 is built from 19 residues.

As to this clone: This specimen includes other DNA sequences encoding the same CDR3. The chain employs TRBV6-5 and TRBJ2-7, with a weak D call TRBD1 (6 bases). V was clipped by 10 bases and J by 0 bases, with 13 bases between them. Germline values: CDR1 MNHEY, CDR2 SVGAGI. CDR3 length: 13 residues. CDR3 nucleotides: TGTGCCACTGGCCGGGACAACTCCTACGAGCAGTACTTC. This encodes CATGRDNSYEQYF.

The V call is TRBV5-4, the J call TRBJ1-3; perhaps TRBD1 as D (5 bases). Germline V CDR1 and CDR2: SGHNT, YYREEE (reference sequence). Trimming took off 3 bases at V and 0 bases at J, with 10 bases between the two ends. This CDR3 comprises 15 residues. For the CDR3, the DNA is TGTGCCAGCAGCTCGACAGACCTCTCTGGAAACACCATATATTTT. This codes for CASSSTDLSGNTIYF.

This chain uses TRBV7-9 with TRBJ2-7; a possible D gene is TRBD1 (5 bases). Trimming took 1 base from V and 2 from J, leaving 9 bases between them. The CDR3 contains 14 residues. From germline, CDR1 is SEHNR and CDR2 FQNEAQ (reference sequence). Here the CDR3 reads CASSLVDTPYEQYF. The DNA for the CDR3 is TGTGCCAGCAGCTTAGTGGACACTCCCTACGAGCAGTACTTC.

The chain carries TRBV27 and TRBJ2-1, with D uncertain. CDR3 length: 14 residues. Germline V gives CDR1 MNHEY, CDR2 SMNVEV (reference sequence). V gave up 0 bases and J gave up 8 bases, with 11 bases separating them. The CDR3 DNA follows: TGTGCCAGCAGTTTATCGATCAGGTCACATGAGCAGTTCTTC. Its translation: CASSLSIRSHEQFF.

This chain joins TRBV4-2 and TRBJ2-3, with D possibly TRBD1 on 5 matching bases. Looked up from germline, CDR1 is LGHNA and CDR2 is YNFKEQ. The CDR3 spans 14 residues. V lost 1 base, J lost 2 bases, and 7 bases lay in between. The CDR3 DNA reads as TGTGCCAGCAGCCAAGTGGGGCCCACAGATACGCAGTATTTT. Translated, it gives CASSQVGPTDTQYF.

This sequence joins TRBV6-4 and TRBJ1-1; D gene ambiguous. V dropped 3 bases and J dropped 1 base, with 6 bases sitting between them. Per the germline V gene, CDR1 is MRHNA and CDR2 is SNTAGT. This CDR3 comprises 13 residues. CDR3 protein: CASSERRNTEAFF. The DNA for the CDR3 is TGTGCCAGCAGTGAGAGGCGGAACACTGAAGCTTTCTTT.

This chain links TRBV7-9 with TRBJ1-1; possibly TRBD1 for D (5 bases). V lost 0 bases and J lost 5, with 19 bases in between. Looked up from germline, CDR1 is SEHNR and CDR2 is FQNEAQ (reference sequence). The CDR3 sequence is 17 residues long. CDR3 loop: CASSLAGGGSLGTEAFF. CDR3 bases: TGTGCCAGCAGCTTAGCCGGGGGAGGGTCATTAGGGACTGAAGCTTTCTTT.

CDR3 in amino acids: CASSQGPGGLYEQYF. Here the CDR3 DNA reads TGCGCCAGCAGCCAAGGTCCAGGGGGCCTATACGAGCAGTACTTC. The chain has TRBV4-1 and TRBJ2-7, with 8 nucleotides matching TRBD1. CDR3 length: 15 amino acids. Germline loops: CDR1 MGHRA, CDR2 YSYEKL. J was trimmed by 4 bases and V by 1 base; bases with no gene match: 6.

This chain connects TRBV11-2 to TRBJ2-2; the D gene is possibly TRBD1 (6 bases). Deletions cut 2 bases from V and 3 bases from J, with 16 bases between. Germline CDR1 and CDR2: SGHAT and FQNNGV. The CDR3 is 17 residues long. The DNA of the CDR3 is TGTGCCAGCAGCTTAATTACTTGGGACATTCACACCGGGGAGCTGTTTTTT. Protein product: CASSLITWDIHTGELFF. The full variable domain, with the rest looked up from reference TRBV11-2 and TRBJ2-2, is EAGVAQSPRYKIIEKRQSVAFWCNPISGHATLYWYQQILGQGPKLLIQFQNNGVVDDSQLPKDRFSAERLKGVDSTLKIQPAKLEDSAVYLCASSLITWDIHTGELFFGEGSRLTVL.

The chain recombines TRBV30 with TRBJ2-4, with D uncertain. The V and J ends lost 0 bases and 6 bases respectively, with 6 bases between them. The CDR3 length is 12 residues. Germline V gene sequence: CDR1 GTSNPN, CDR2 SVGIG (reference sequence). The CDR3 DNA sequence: TGTGCCTGGAGTGTACTTGGAAACATTCAGTACTTC. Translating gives CAWSVLGNIQYF.

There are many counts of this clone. CDR3 bases: TGTGCCAGCAGCTTAGGCCCAGGCAATCAGCCCCAGCATTTT. This encodes CASSLGPGNQPQHF. The rearrangement links TRBV7-6 to TRBJ1-5; D is ambiguous. Germline V gene data show CDR1 as SGHVS and CDR2 as FNYEAQ. V shed 1 base and J shed 2 bases, with 6 bases lying between them. This CDR3 is 14 amino acids long.

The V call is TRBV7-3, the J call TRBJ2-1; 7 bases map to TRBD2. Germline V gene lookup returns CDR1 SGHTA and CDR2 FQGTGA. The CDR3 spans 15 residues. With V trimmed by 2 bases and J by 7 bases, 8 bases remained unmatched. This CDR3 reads CASSLGGSGLNEQFF. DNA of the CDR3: TGTGCCAGCAGCTTAGGCGGGAGTGGGTTGAATGAGCAGTTCTTC.

CDR3 loop: CASSSGGSNEKLFF. Here the CDR3 DNA reads TGTGCCAGCAGCTCCGGAGGGAGTAATGAAAAACTGTTTTTT. The gene calls are TRBV5-4 and TRBJ1-4; D not resolved. This CDR3 has 14 amino acids. Trimming took off 3 bases at V and 4 bases at J, with 10 bases between the two ends. The germline V gene encodes CDR1 SGHNT and CDR2 YYREEE (reference sequence).

CDR3 region: CASSLRGDGYNEQFF. The CDR3, as DNA: TGCGCCAGCAGCTTACGGGGGGATGGTTACAATGAGCAGTTCTTC. The chain uses TRBV5-1 and TRBJ2-1, with TRBD2 matching 7 bases. CDR1 SGHRS and CDR2 YFSETQ come from the germline V gene. This CDR3 comprises 15 residues. Trimming took 2 bases from V and 4 from J; bases not matched to a gene: 6.

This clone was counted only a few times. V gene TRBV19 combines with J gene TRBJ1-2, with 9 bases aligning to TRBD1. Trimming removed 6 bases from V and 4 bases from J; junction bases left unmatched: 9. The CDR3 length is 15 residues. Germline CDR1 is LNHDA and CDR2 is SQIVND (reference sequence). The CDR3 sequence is CASRAPGQGPYGYTF. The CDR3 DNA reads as TGTGCCAGTAGGGCTCCGGGACAGGGTCCCTATGGCTACACCTTC.

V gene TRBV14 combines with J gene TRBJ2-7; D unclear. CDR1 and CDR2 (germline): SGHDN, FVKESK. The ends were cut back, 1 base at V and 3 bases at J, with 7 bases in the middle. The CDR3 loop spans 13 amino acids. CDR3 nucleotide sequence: TGTGCCAGCAGCCAAGTGTTATTCTACGAGCAGTACTTC. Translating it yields CASSQVLFYEQYF.